This T cell receptor beta chain originates from a study of cytomegalovirus exposure and HLA in healthy donors. Overall study context: Unique TCRs numbering roughly 85 million, obtained from HLA-typed donors, made up an early data release. General study points: When analyzed later, a missense DCLRE1C variant was found to be linked to TCR beta V- and J-gene trimming.

The germline gives CDR1 MDHEN, CDR2 SYDVKM. The length of the CDR3 is 14 residues. V was trimmed by 6 bases and J by 1 base, leaving 12 bases between them. In the case of this clone: Its target is unknown.

Researchers ran the PCR with 60 Vbeta and 13 Jbeta primers. Sequenced by immunoSEQ multiplex PCR; TCRdb stores in-frame clones only, minus some. The data contain 90,000 to 120,000 clones, roughly 78% of them seen just once; the ten biggest clones take up about 3%. This sequence was found in a woman aged 40 to 50 in good health and CMV-seronegative. The gene calls are TRBV28 and TRBJ1-2; D gene unclear. The sample was PBMCs. The CDR3 sequence: CASSTPSSNYGYTF. CDR3 in DNA: TGTGCCAGCAGCACTCCATCAAGTAACTATGGCTACACCTTC.